The 13 T cell receptor beta chains below were found in one sample sequenced in a study of shared clonotypes between healthy human individuals. Produced via immunoSEQ multiplex PCR; TCRdb's table is partial and in-frame only. The table shows approximately 620,000 clones, with approximately 97% occurring only once. The sample taken for sequencing was naive CD4+ T cells sorted from blood. Subset of the sample: CD45RA+ positively selected. All receptors come from a young woman in good health.

This clone was seen once. The chain links TRBV5-1 to TRBJ1-4; D remains ambiguous. The ends were cut back, 2 bases at V and 0 bases at J, with 11 bases in the middle. The length of the CDR3 is 16 residues. Germline V gene data show CDR1 as SGHRS and CDR2 as YFSETQ. Here the CDR3 reads CASSLRAATTNEKLFF. CDR3 bases: TGCGCCAGCAGCTTAAGGGCGGCCACAACTAATGAAAAACTGTTTTTT.

The chain is built from TRBV11-1 and TRBJ1-1; a weak D match, TRBD1 (6 bases). The CDR3 covers 16 residues. Germline CDR1 reads SGHAT; CDR2 reads FQDESV (reference sequence). Between the trimmed V and J ends, which lost 6 bases and 1 base, there was a span of 18 bases. The CDR3 sequence: CASSPPGGVQNTEAFF. The CDR3 bases are TGTGCCAGCAGTCCCCCCGGGGGCGTACAGAACACTGAAGCTTTCTTT.

This clone is a singleton in its sample. Here the CDR3 DNA reads TGTGCCAGCTCACCGGCAACAAGGACTAGAATTACCACGCTAAGCTCCTACGAGCAGTACTTC. This translates into CASSPATRTRITTLSSYEQYF. The genes are TRBV18 and TRBJ2-7; 7 bases are a match to TRBD2. Losses at the gene ends were 3 bases for V and 0 bases for J; bases not matched to a gene: 23. Per germline, CDR1 KGHSH and CDR2 LQKENI. The CDR3 has 21 residues.

The V gene is TRBV7-6, the J gene TRBJ2-1; weak D call: TRBD1 (5 bases). There are 16 residues in the CDR3. Germline V lookup: CDR1 SGHVS, CDR2 FNYEAQ. V dropped 1 base and J dropped 4 bases, with 14 bases sitting between them. The CDR3 nucleotides are TGTGCCAGCAGCTTAGAGATACAGGATCGATACAATGAGCAGTTCTTC. Its protein is CASSLEIQDRYNEQFF.

Only one count was recorded for this clone. The chain combines TRBV18 with TRBJ1-5, with 12 nucleotides matching TRBD1. The CDR3 sequence is 18 residues long. The V gene end was trimmed by 2 bases and the J gene end by 6 bases; junction bases not matched to a gene: 11. The V gene's germline CDR1 is KGHSH and CDR2 LQKENI. The CDR3 is CASSPTPQGQGAFQPQHF. CDR3 nucleotides: TGTGCCAGCTCACCAACCCCCCAGGGACAGGGGGCTTTTCAGCCCCAGCATTTT.

This chain joins TRBV6-1 and TRBJ1-3; no definite D call. The CDR3 is 14 amino acids. CDR1 is MNHNS, CDR2 SASEGT, per germline. The V gene lost 4 bases and the J gene lost 0 bases, with 7 bases spanning the gap. The CDR3 DNA reads TGTGCCAGCAGTGTGTTGACCTCTGGAAACACCATATATTTT. Translated, it gives CASSVLTSGNTIYF.

The chain links TRBV9 to TRBJ2-1; no definite D call. There are 12 residues in the CDR3. The germline CDR1 and CDR2 sequences are SGDLS and YYNGEE. V was pared by 1 base and J by 7 bases, with 6 bases between. The CDR3 sequence is CASSVPGNEQFF. The CDR3 nucleotides are TGTGCCAGCAGCGTACCGGGTAATGAGCAGTTCTTC.

J is TRBJ2-7 and V is TRBV5-1, with 10 bases identical to TRBD1. The CDR3 totals 15 residues. The trim removed 4 bases at V and 2 bases at J, leaving 6 bases unmatched. Germline CDR1 SGHRS, CDR2 YFSETQ. The CDR3, as DNA: TGCGCCAGCAGCCCTAGGACAGGGGGGACCTACGAGCAGTACTTC. Its translation: CASSPRTGGTYEQYF.

This sequence joins TRBV28 and TRBJ2-1; TRBD2 agrees at 12 bases. This CDR3 region has 13 residues. The V gene end was trimmed by 10 bases and the J gene end by 15 bases; junction bases not matched to a gene: 13. CDR1 and CDR2 from the germline V gene are MDHEN and SYDVKM. The CDR3 loop reads CATWGSSGRGRFF. The CDR3 coding sequence is TGTGCCACCTGGGGTTCTAGCGGGAGGGGTCGGTTCTTC.

The CDR3 loop reads CALSSGGPPDTQYF. The DNA for the CDR3 is TGTGCCTTATCTAGCGGAGGCCCCCCAGATACGCAGTATTTT. The chain joins TRBV30 to TRBJ2-3, with TRBD2 matching 7 bases. Germline CDR1 is GTSNPN and CDR2 is SVGIG (reference sequence). There are 14 residues in the CDR3. V shed 7 bases and J 4 bases; nucleotides not matched to a gene: 11. Variable domain in full (rest from reference TRBV30 and TRBJ2-3): SQTIHQWPATLVQPVGSPLSLECTVEGTSNPNLYWYRQAAGRGLQLLFYSVGIGQISSEVPQNLSASRPQDRQFILSSKKLLLSDSGFYLCALSSGGPPDTQYFGPGTRLTVL.

The chain employs TRBV6-5 and TRBJ2-1; the D call may be TRBD1 or TRBD2 (6 bases each). Germline V gene sequence: CDR1 MNHEY, CDR2 SVGAGI. This CDR3 region has 15 residues. The V gene lost 2 bases and the J gene lost 5 bases, with 13 bases spanning the gap. The CDR3 bases are TGTGCCAGCAGTTACGGCGGGACACCGAACAATGAGCAGTTCTTC. As protein: CASSYGGTPNNEQFF.

The gene calls are TRBV19 and TRBJ1-6, with 9 bases fitting TRBD1. The V segment lost 6 bases and the J segment 15 bases; nucleotides outside the gene matches: 12. Germline loops: CDR1 LNHDA, CDR2 SQIVND (reference sequence). The CDR3 contains 14 residues. The CDR3 sequence: CASRAGQGVHVLHF. The DNA of the CDR3 is TGTGCCAGTAGAGCGGGACAGGGCGTACATGTCCTCCACTTT.

The chain joins TRBV28 to TRBJ2-7; D is uncertain. V was pared by 3 bases and J by 4 bases, with 7 bases between. The CDR3 has 12 amino acids. CDR1 is MDHEN and CDR2 is SYDVKM in the germline V gene. CDR3 in DNA: TGTGCCAGCAGTTTCCCCTCGTACGAGCAGTACTTC. Its protein product is CASSFPSYEQYF.